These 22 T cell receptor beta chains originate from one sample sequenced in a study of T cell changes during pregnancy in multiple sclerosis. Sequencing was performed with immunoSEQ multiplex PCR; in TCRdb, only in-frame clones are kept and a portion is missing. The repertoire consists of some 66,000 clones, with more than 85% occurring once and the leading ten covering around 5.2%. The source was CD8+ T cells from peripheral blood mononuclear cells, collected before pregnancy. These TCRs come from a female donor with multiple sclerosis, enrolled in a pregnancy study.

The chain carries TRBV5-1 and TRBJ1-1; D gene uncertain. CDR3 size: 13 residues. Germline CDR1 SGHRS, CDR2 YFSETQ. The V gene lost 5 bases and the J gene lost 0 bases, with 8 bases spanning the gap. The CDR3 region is CASRWEVNTEAFF. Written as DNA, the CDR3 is TGCGCCAGCAGATGGGAGGTGAACACTGAAGCTTTCTTT.

Here the CDR3 reads CASSLIGQPTDTQYF. CDR3 DNA: TGTGCCAGCAGTCTAATCGGACAGCCCACAGATACGCAGTATTTT. This chain joins TRBV2 and TRBJ2-3, with D perhaps matching TRBD1 (6 bases). Trimming removed 5 bases at V and 2 bases at J, with 14 bases between. The CDR3 contains 15 residues. Germline CDR1 SNHLY, CDR2 FYNNEI.

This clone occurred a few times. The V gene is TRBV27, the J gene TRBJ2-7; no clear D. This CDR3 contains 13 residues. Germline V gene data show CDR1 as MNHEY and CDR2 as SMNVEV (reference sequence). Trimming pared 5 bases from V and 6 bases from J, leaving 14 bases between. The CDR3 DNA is TGTGCCAGCAGTCCTCAGGTTGTATCCGAGCAGTACTTC. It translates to CASSPQVVSEQYF.

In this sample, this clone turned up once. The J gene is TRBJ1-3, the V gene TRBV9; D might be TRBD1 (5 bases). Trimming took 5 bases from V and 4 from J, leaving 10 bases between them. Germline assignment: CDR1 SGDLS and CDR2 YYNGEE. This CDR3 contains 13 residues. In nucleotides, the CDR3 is TGTGCCAGCAGAGGGGCCCAGGGAAACACCATATATTTT. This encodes CASRGAQGNTIYF.

The CDR3 DNA is TGTGCCAGCGAGGAGGGACGTCTAGCCAAAAACATTCAGTACTTC. Its translation: CASEEGRLAKNIQYF. The chain recombines TRBV2 with TRBJ2-4, with D possibly TRBD2 on 6 matching bases. The CDR3 loop spans 15 amino acids. Germline CDR1 is SNHLY and CDR2 is FYNNEI. V was shortened by 8 bases and J by 0 bases, with 14 bases between the two germline ends.

The CDR3 DNA reads as TGTGCCAGCAGCCCACTAGCGGGGGACTACAATGAGCAGTTCTTC. Translated, it gives CASSPLAGDYNEQFF. V usage is TRBV7-3 and J usage is TRBJ2-1, with 11 bases that match TRBD2. J was trimmed by 3 bases and V by 5 bases; bases with no gene match: 3. The germline V gene encodes CDR1 SGHTA and CDR2 FQGTGA. CDR3 length: 15 amino acids.

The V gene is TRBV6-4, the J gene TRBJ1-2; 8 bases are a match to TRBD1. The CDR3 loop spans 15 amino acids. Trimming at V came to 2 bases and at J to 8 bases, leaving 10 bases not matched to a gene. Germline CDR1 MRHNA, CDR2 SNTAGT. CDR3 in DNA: TGTGCCAGCAGTGACACCGGACAGGGATTAGGGGGCTACACCTTC. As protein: CASSDTGQGLGGYTF.

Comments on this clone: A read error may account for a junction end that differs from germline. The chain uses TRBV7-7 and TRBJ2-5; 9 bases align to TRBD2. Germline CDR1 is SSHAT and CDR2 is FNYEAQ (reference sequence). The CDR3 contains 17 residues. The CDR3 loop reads CASSLARAIAGEETQYF. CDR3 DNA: TGTGCTAGCAGCTTAGCCCGGGCCATAGCGGGGGAAGAGACCCAGTACTTC.

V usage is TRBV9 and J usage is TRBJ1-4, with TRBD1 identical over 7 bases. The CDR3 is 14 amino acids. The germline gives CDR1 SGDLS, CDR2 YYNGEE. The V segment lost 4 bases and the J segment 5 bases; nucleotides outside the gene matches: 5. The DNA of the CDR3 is TGTGCCAGCAGCAGCCGGGACAGAAATGAAAAACTGTTTTTT. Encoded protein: CASSSRDRNEKLFF.

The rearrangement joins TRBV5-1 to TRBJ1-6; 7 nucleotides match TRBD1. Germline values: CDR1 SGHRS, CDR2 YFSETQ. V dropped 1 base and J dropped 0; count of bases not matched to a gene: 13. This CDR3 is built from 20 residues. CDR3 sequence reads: CASSLFHDRETSSYNSPLHF. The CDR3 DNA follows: TGCGCCAGCAGCTTGTTCCACGACAGGGAGACGAGCTCCTATAATTCACCCCTCCACTTT.

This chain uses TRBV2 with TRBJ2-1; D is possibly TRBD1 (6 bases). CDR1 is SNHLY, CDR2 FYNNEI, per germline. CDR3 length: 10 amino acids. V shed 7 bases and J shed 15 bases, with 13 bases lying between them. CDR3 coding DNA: TGTGCCAGCAAGGGGGTTCTGTGGTTCTTC. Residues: CASKGVLWFF. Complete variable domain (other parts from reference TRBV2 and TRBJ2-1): EPEVTQTPSHQVTQMGQEVILRCVPISNHLYFYWYRQILGQKVEFLVSFYNNEISEKSEIFDDQFSVERPDGSNFTLKIRSTKLEDSAMYFCASKGVLWFFGPGTRLTVL.

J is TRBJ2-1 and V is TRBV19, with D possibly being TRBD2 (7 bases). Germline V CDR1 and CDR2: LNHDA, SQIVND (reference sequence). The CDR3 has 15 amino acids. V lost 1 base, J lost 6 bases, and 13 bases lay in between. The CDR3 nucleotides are TGTGCCAGTAGTATAGGGGGGGGCCTACCCAATGAGCAGTTCTTC. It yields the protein CASSIGGGLPNEQFF.

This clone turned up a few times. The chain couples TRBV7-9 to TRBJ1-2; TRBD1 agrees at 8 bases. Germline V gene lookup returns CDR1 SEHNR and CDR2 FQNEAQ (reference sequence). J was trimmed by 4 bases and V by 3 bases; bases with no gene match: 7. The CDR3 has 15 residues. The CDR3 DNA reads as TGTGCCAGCAGCTTTGGGACAGGCAGATTCTATGGCTACACCTTC. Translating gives CASSFGTGRFYGYTF.

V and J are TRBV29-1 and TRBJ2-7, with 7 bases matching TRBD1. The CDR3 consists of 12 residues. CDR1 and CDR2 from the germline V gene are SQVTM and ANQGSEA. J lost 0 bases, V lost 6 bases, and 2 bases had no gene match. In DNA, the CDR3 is TGCAGCGTCCGGACAGGCTCCTACGAGCAGTACTTC. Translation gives CSVRTGSYEQYF.

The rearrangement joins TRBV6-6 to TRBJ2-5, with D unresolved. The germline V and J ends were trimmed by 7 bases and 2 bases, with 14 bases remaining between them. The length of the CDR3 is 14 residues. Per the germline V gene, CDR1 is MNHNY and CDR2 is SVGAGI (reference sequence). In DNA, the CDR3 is TGTGCCAGCACGTTCTCGGCGGCTCAAGAGACCCAGTACTTC. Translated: CASTFSAAQETQYF.

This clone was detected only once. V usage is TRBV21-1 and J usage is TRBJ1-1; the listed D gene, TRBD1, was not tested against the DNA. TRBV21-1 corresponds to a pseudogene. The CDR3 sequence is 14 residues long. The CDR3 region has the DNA TGTGCCAGCAGCACCCGACAGGGGCCGCCTGAAGCTTTCTTT. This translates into CASSTRQGPPEAFF.

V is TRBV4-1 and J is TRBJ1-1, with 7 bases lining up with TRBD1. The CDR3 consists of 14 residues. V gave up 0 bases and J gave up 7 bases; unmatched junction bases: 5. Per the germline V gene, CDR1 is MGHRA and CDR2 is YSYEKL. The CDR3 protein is CASSQDEGAFEAFF. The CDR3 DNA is TGCGCCAGCAGCCAAGATGAGGGGGCTTTTGAAGCTTTCTTT.

The DNA for the CDR3 is TGTGCCAGCAGCCAAAATAGAGACAGGGGGACGTATAATTCACCCCTCCACTTT. Protein product: CASSQNRDRGTYNSPLHF. The chain joins TRBV14 to TRBJ1-6; 9 nucleotides align to TRBD1. The CDR3 runs to 18 residues. With 2 bases clipped from V and 4 bases from J, the junction kept 9 bases outside the gene matches. Germline values: CDR1 SGHDN, CDR2 FVKESK.

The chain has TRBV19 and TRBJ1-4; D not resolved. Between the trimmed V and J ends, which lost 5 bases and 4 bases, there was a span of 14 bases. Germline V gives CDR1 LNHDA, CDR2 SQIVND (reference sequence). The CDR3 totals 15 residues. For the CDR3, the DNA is TGTGCCAGTAGTCCTAGAGGGTCTGGTAATGAAAAACTGTTTTTT. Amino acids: CASSPRGSGNEKLFF. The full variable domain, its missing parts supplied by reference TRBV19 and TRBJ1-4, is DGGITQSPKYLFRKEGQNVTLSCEQNLNHDAMYWYRQDPGQGLRLIYYSQIVNDFQKGDIAEGYSVSREKKESFPLTVTSAQKNPTAFYLCASSPRGSGNEKLFFGSGTQLSVL.

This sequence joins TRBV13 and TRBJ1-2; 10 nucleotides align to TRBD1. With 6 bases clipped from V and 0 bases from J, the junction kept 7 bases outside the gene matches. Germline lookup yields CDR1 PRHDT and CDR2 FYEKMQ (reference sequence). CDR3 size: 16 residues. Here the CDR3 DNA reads TGTGCCAGCAGAACGACAGGGGGCCTTTCTAACTATGGCTACACCTTC. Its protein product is CASRTTGGLSNYGYTF.

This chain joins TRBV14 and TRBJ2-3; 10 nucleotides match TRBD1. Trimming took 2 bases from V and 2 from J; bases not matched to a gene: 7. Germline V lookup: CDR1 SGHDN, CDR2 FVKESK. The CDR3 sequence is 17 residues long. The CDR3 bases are TGTGCCAGCAGCCAAACCGCCGGGACAGGGGACACAGATACGCAGTATTTT. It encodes CASSQTAGTGDTDTQYF. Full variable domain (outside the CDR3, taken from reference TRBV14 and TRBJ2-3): EAGVTQFPSHSVIEKGQTVTLRCDPISGHDNLYWYRRVMGKEIKFLLHFVKESKQDESGMPNNRFLAERTGGTYSTLKVQPAELEDSGVYFCASSQTAGTGDTDTQYFGPGTRLTVL.

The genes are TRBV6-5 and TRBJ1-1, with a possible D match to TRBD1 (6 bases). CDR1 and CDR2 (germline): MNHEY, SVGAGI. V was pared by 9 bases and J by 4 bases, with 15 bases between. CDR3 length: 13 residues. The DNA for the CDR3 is TGTGCCAGTATCGGCACAGGGATCACTGAAGCTTTCTTT. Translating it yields CASIGTGITEAFF.